Sequencing of this T cell receptor (beta chain) was carried out in a study of blood T cell repertoires in COVID-19. About the research overall: Whether acute or convalescent, the COVID-19 samples came from the United States, Italy and Spain. Sample material is recorded as cDNA or gDNA derived from T cells, B-cell-depleted T cells, or PBMCs.

The CDR3 is made up of 13 amino acids. Trimming left V 3 bases short and J 1 base short, with 6 bases between. Germline V CDR1 and CDR2: KGHSH, LQKENI. Points on this clone: Within the sample, other DNA sequences also encode this same CDR3.

Per the study methods: Quantification of nucleated cells was approximated via reference gene primer amplification. Profiled with immunoSEQ multiplex PCR; TCRdb holds only in-frame clones, not every one. For V, J and clone size, that table is used; D and trimming come from the DNA. This repertoire shows under 400,000 clones, 89% found once; its top ten account for 3.9%. The Seattle patients, enrolled during active infection, were followed longitudinally. This TCR came from a woman aged 60-75 years with COVID-19, enrolled during active disease. The chain carries TRBV18 and TRBJ1-1; D unclear. The sequenced material came from peripheral blood. CDR3 in amino acids: CASSPGENTEAFF. Here the CDR3 DNA reads TGTGCCAGCTCACCGGGAGAGAACACTGAAGCTTTCTTT.